Below, one T cell receptor (beta chain) is given with its context. The source of the sample is a study of regulatory T cells in long-lasting Graves disease. Germline V lookup: CDR1 MNHNS, CDR2 SASEGT. With 6 bases removed from V and 6 bases from J, the gap between germline ends came to 8 bases. The CDR3 sequence is 12 residues long. Time point here: newly diagnosed GD, antithyroid drugs for less than 3 months. Extracted RNA from PBMCs served as the source of the TCR library. From each patient, 8 to 10 milliliters of peripheral blood was drawn and collected into an EDTA anticoagulant tube. The authors built TCR beta libraries using iRepertoire HTBI primers and Arm-PCR of CDR3 regions. TCRdb re-called the multiplex PCR reads with MiXCR, one entry per CDR3 protein. The sample has roughly 360,000 distinct CDR3 sequences, about an eighth seen once; the top ten hold approximately 20%. These data were also reused for a study on T cells in Graves' hyperthyroidism and ophthalmopathy. That work adds: In the first-round RT-PCR of the TCR CDR3, the HTBI primer set was used.

The chain carries TRBV6-1 and TRBJ2-2; a possible D gene is TRBD1 (6 bases). The starting material was peripheral blood mononuclear cells (PBMCs), obtained at new diagnosis, from a patient treated with antithyroid drugs. The sequence was obtained from a woman aged 18-30 years with Graves disease. The CDR3, as DNA: TGTGCCAGCAGGAAGGGGGCCGGGGAGCTGTTTTTT. Translation: CASRKGAGELFF.